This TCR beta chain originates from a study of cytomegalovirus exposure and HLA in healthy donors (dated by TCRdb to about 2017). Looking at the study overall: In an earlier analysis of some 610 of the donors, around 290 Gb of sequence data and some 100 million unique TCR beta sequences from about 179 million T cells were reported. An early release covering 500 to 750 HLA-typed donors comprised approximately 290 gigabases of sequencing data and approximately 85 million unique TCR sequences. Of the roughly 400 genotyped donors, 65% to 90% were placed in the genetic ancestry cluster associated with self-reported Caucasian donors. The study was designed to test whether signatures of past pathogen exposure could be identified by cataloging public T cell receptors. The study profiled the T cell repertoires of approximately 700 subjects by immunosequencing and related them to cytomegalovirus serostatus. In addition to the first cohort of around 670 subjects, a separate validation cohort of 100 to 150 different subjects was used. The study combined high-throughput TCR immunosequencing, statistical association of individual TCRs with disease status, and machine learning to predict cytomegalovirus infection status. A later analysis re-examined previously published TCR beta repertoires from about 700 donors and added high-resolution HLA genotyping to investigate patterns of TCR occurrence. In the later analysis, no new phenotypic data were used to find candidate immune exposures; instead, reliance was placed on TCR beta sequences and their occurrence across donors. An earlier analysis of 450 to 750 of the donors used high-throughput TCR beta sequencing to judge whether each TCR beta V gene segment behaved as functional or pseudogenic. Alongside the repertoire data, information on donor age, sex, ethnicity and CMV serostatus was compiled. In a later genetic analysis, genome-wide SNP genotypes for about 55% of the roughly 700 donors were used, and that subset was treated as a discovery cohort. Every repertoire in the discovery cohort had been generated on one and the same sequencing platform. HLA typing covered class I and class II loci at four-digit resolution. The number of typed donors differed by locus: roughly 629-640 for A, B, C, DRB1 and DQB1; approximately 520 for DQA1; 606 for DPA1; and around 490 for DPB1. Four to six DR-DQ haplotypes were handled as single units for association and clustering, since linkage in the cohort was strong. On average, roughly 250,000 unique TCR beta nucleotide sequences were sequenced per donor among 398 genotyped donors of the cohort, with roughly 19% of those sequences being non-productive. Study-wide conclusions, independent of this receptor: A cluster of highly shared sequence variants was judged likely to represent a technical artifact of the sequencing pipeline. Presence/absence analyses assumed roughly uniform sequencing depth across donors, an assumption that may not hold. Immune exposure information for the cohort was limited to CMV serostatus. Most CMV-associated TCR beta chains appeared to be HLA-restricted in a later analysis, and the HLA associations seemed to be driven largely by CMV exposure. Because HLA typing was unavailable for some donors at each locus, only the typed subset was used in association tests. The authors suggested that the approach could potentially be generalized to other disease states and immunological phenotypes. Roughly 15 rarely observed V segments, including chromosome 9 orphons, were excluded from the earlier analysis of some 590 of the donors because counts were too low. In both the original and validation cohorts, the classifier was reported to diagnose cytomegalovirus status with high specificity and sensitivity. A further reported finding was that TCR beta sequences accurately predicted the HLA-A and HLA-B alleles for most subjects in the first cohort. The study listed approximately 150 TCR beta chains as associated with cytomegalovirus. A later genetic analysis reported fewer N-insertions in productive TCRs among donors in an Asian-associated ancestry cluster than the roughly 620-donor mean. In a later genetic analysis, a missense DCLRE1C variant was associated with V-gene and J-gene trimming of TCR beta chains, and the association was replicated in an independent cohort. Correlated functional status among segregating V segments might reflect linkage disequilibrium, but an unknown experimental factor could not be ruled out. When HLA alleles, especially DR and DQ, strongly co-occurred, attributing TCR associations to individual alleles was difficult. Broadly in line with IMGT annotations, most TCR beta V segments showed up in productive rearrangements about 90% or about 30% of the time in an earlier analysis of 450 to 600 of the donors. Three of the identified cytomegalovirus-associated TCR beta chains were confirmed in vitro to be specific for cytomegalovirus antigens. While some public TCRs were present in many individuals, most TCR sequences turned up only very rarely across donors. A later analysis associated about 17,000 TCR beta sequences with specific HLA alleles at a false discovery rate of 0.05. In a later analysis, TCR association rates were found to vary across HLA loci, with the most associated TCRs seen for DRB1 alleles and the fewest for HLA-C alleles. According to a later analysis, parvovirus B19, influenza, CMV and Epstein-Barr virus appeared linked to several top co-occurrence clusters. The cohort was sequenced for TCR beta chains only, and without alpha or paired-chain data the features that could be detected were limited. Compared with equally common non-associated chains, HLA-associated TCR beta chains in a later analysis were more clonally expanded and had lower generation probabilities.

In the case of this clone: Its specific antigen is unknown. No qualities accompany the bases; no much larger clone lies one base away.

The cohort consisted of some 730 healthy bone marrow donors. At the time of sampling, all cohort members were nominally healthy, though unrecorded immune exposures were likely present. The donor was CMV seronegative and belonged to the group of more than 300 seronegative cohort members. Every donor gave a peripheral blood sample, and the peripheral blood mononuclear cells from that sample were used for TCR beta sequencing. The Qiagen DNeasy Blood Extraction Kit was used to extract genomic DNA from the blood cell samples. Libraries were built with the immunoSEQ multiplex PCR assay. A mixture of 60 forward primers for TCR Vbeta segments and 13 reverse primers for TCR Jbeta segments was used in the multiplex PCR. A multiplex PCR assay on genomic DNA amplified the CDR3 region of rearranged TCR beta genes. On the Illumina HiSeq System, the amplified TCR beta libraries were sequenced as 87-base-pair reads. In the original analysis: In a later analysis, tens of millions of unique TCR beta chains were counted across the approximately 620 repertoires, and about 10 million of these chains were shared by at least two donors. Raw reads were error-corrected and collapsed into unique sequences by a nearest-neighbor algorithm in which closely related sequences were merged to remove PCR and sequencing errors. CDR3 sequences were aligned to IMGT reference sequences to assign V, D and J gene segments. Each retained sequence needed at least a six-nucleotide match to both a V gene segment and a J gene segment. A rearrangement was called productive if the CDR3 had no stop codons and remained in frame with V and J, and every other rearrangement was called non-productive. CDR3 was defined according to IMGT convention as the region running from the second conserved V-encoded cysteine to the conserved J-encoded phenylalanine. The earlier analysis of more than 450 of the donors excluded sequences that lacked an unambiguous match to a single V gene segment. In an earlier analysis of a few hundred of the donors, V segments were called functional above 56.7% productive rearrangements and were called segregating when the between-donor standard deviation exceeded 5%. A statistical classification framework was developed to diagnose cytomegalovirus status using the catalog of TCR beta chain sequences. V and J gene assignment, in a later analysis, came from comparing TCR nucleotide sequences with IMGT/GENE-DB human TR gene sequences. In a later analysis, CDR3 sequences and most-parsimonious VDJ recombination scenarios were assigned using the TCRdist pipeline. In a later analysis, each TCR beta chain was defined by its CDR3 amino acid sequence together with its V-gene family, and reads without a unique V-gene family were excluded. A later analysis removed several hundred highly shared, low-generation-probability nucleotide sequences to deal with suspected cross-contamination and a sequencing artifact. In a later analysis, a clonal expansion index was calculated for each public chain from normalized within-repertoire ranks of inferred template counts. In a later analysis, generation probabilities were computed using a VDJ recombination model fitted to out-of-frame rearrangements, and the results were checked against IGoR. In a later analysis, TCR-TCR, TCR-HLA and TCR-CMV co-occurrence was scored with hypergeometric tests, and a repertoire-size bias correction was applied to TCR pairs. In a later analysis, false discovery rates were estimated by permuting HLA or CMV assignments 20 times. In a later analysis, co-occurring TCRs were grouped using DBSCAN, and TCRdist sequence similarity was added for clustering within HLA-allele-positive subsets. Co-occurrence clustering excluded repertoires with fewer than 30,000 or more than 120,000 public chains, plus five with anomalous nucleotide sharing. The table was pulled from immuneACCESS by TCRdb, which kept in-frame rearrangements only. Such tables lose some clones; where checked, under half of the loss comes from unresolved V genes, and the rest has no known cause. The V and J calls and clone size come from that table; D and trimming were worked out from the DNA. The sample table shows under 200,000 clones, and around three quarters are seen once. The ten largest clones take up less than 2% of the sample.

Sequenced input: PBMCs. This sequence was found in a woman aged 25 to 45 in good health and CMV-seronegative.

The CDR3 has the sequence CATSGQGGNEKLFF. The DNA is TGTGCCACCAGCGGGCAGGGGGGTAATGAAAAACTGTTTTTT. The chain is assembled from TRBV15 and TRBJ1-4; TRBD1 lines up with 7 middle nucleotides. Ends trimmed: V by 5 bases, J by 4 bases; bases unmatched to a gene: 4. The CDR3 goes from the cysteine to the phenylalanine over 14 residues. This entry keeps only the CDR3 DNA: 42 bases, framed from base 1. The germline V gene encodes CDR1 LNHNV and CDR2 YYDKDF (reference sequence).